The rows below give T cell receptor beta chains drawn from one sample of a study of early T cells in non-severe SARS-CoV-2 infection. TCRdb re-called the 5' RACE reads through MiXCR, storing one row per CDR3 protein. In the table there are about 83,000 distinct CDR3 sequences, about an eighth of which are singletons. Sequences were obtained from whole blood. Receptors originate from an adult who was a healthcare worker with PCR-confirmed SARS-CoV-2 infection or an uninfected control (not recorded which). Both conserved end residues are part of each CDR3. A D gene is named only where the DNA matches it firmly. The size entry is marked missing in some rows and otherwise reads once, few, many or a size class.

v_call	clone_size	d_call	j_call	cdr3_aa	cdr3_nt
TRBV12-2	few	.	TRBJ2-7	CASRVPEGRGTSEQYF	TGTGCAAGTCGCGTCCCCGAGGGGAGGGGCACCTCCGAGCAGTACTTC
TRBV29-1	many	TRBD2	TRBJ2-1	CSVRASGNVAEQFF	TGCAGCGTACGAGCTAGCGGGAATGTCGCTGAGCAGTTCTTC
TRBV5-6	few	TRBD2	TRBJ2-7	CASSRTSGNEQYF	TGTGCCAGCAGCCGGACTAGCGGGAACGAGCAGTACTTC
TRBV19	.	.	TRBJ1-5	CASSTGPGRGNQPQHF	TGTGCCAGTAGTACCGGACCGGGACGGGGCAATCAGCCCCAGCATTTT
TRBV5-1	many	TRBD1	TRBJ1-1	CASSWGTGNTEAFF	TGCGCCAGCAGCTGGGGGACAGGAAACACTGAAGCTTTCTTT
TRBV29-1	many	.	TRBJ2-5	CSVERQGRQETQYF	TGCAGCGTTGAGAGGCAGGGTAGACAAGAGACCCAGTACTTC
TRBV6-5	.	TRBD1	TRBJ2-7	CAGSYSGQGFYEQYF	TGTGCCGGCAGTTATTCAGGACAGGGGTTCTACGAGCAGTACTTC
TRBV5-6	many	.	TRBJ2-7	CASSFRGGGRNEQYF	TGTGCCAGCAGCTTCCGGGGTGGGGGCCGGAACGAGCAGTACTTC
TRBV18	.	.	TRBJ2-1	CASSPKVGGSRSYNEQFF	TGTGCCAGCTCACCAAAGGTTGGAGGGAGCCGCTCCTACAATGAGCAGTTCTTC
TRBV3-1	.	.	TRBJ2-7	CAGSQAQNRYEQYF	TGTGCCGGCAGCCAGGCCCAGAACCGCTACGAGCAGTACTTC
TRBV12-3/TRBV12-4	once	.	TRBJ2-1	CASRPGGYSYNEQFF	TGTGCCAGCAGACCTGGCGGATACTCCTACAATGAGCAGTTCTTC
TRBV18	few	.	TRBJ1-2	CASSPPLLRRLYGYTF	TGTGCCAGCTCACCACCTCTTCTAAGGCGCCTCTACGGCTACACCTTC
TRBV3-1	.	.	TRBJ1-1	CASSQDGRMNTEAFF	TGTGCCAGCAGCCAAGACGGCAGGATGAACACTGAAGCTTTCTTT
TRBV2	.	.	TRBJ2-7	CASSESNSSYEQYF	TGTGCCAGCAGTGAATCCAACAGCTCCTACGAGCAGTACTTC
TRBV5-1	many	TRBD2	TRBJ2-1	CASSLGGSNDNEQFF	TGCGCCAGCAGCTTGGGCGGGAGTAACGACAATGAGCAGTTCTTC
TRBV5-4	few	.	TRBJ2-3	CASSLDSSTNTQYF	TGTGCCAGCAGCTTGGATTCTAGCACAAATACGCAGTATTTT
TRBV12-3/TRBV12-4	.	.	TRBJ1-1	CASSFWGRNTEAFF	TGTGCCAGCAGTTTTTGGGGTCGTAACACTGAAGCTTTCTTT
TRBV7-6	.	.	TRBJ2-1	CASSLAGGGDEQFF	TGTGCCAGCAGCTTAGCAGGGGGTGGTGATGAGCAGTTCTTC
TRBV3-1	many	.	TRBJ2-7	CAGPLGDRVTYEQYF	TGTGCCGGACCGCTGGGCGACCGAGTAACCTACGAGCAGTACTTC
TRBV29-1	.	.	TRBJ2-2	CSVDSANTGELFF	TGCAGCGTAGACAGTGCGAACACCGGGGAGCTGTTTTTT
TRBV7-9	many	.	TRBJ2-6	CASSSTGRGANVLTF	TGTGCCAGCAGCTCCACAGGTCGAGGGGCCAACGTCCTGACTTTC
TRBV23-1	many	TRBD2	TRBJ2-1	CATPTAGIGYNEQFF	TGCGCCACCCCGACAGCGGGAATCGGGTACAATGAGCAGTTCTTC
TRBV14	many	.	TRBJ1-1	CASSQEQGYTEAFF	TGTGCCAGCAGCCAAGAACAAGGCTACACTGAAGCTTTCTTT
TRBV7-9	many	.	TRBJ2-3	CASSLGTDTQYF	TGTGCCAGCAGCTTGGGGACAGATACGCAGTATTTT
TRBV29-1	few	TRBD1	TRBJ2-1	CSGKRILGGQGSNEQFF	TGCAGCGGCAAGCGGATCCTCGGGGGACAGGGCTCCAATGAGCAGTTCTTC
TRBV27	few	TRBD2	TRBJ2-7	CASSNTSGRDHEQYF	TGTGCCAGCAGTAATACTAGCGGGAGAGATCACGAGCAGTACTTC
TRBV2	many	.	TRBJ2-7	CASKSSTSSYEQYF	TGTGCCAGCAAAAGCTCCACCAGCTCCTACGAGCAGTACTTC
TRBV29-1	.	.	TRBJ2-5	CSVAGRETQYF	TGCAGCGTTGCGGGCAGGGAGACCCAGTACTTC
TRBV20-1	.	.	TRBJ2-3	CSARGPSTDTQYF	TGCAGTGCTCGCGGGCCCAGCACAGATACGCAGTATTTT
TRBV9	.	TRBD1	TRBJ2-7	CASSRQGRNEQYF	TGTGCCAGCAGCCGACAGGGAAGGAACGAGCAGTACTTC
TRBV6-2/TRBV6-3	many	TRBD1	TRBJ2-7	CASTPRDRGSPQYF	TGTGCCAGCACCCCCCGGGACAGGGGATCCCCTCAGTACTTC
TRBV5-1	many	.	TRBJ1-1	CASSLGWEANTEAFF	TGCGCCAGCAGCTTGGGATGGGAGGCGAACACTGAAGCTTTCTTT
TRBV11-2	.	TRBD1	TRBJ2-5	CASSYPPGRQGKETQYF	TGTGCCAGCAGCTACCCCCCCGGTAGACAGGGGAAAGAGACCCAGTACTTC
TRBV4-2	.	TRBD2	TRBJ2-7	CASSQEAGGVYYEQYF	TGTGCCAGCAGCCAGGAGGCGGGAGGGGTTTACTACGAGCAGTACTTC
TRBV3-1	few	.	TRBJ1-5	CASSLGTGQPQHF	TGTGCCAGCAGCCTAGGGACCGGTCAGCCCCAGCATTTT